Shown below are 25 T cell receptor beta chains from a single sample sequenced in a study of T cell responses to AZD1222 COVID-19 vaccine. The repertoire was sequenced with immunoSEQ multiplex PCR; TCRdb's copy has only in-frame clones and lacks some. Of around 120,000 clones listed, about 92% are singletons. The sequencing used peripheral blood, collected on day 0 of AZD1222 vaccination. The receptor set was obtained from an adult in good health.

This chain links TRBV3-1 (or the pseudogene TRBV3-2) with TRBJ2-7; the D gene is possibly TRBD2 (7 bases). Trimming took off 0 bases at V and 3 bases at J, with 15 bases between the two ends. Per germline, CDR1 LGHDT and CDR2 YNNKEL (reference sequence). CDR3 length equals 16 residues. CDR3 bases: TGTGCCAGCAGCCAAGATGAGTTCGGGGGGCACTACGAGCAGTACTTC. This codes for CASSQDEFGGHYEQYF.

The chain combines TRBV9 with TRBJ2-7; 10 bases align to TRBD2. The CDR3 consists of 17 residues. Germline CDR1 and CDR2: SGDLS and YYNGEE. J was trimmed by 5 bases and V by 0 bases; bases with no gene match: 11. This CDR3 is CASSVGLAGPGVHEQYF. DNA for the CDR3: TGTGCCAGCAGCGTAGGACTAGCGGGCCCGGGAGTCCACGAGCAGTACTTC.

The rearrangement uses TRBV20-1 and TRBJ2-1, with 7 bases aligning to TRBD2. CDR1 is DFQATT, CDR2 SNEGSKA, per germline (reference sequence). This CDR3 spans 17 amino acids. Germline trimming cut 3 bases from V and 5 bases from J; bases unmatched to any gene: 16. CDR3: CSASWSGGVVGDNEQFF. Here the CDR3 DNA reads TGCAGTGCTAGTTGGAGTGGGGGGGTCGTCGGCGACAATGAGCAGTTCTTC.

V gene TRBV2 combines with J gene TRBJ1-2; perhaps TRBD1 as D (6 bases). The CDR3 length is 13 residues. V lost 10 bases and J lost 2, with 14 bases in between. The germline CDR1 and CDR2 sequences are SNHLY and FYNNEI. The CDR3 DNA sequence: TGTGCCACTGGGACACCGATCAACTATGGCTACACCTTC. It encodes CATGTPINYGYTF.

V usage is TRBV7-9 and J usage is TRBJ2-7, with 9 bases identical to TRBD1. The ends lost 2 bases at V and 8 bases at J; junction bases unmatched: 4. Per the germline V gene, CDR1 is SEHNR and CDR2 is FQNEAQ (reference sequence). CDR3 size: 13 residues. CDR3 amino acids: CASSLPGQGQQYF. CDR3 nucleotides: TGTGCCAGCAGCTTACCGGGACAGGGCCAGCAGTACTTC.

This CDR3 is CASTPFGGAIHQETQYF. The CDR3 DNA reads as TGTGCCAGCACCCCGTTTGGAGGGGCTATCCACCAAGAGACCCAGTACTTC. V usage is TRBV6-4 and J usage is TRBJ2-5; D perhaps matches TRBD2 (6 bases). Germline V gene sequence: CDR1 MRHNA, CDR2 SNTAGT. This CDR3 has 17 residues. V was clipped by 7 bases and J by 0 bases, with 21 bases between them.

V gene TRBV28 combines with J gene TRBJ1-6; unclear D gene. The CDR3 length is 16 residues. CDR1 and CDR2 from the germline V gene are MDHEN and SYDVKM. Trimming removed 6 bases at V and 4 bases at J, with 16 bases between. CDR3 bases: TGTGCCAGCAGCCGCCGGGCCAGGATTTATAATTCACCCCTCCACTTT. This codes for CASSRRARIYNSPLHF.

The chain couples TRBV6-2 or TRBV6-3 to TRBJ2-7, with 9 bases that match TRBD1. The J segment lost 4 bases and the V segment lost 2 bases, leaving 6 bases of the junction unmatched. The germline gives CDR1 MNHEY, CDR2 SVGEGT. The CDR3 consists of 15 residues. The CDR3: CASSYPRTGEYEQYF. The CDR3 DNA reads as TGTGCCAGCAGTTACCCCCGGACAGGGGAATACGAGCAGTACTTC.

The chain has TRBV28 and TRBJ2-7, with 8 positions matching TRBD2. Germline CDR1 MDHEN, CDR2 SYDVKM. This CDR3 has 15 amino acids. J was trimmed by 7 bases and V by 4 bases; bases with no gene match: 12. CDR3 in amino acids: CASSSPGLVKEEQYF. The CDR3, as DNA: TGTGCCAGCAGTTCACCGGGACTAGTAAAAGAGGAGCAGTACTTC. The full variable domain, completed using reference TRBV28 and TRBJ2-7, is DVKVTQSSRYLVKRTGEKVFLECVQDMDHENMFWYRQDPGLGLRLIYFSYDVKMKEKGDIPEGYSVSREKKERFSLILESASTNQTSMYLCASSSPGLVKEEQYFGPGTRLTVT.

The chain employs TRBV12-3 or TRBV12-4 and TRBJ2-5; the match to TRBD2 covers 7 bases. V trimming: 6 bases; J trimming: 9 bases; junction bases outside the gene matches: 7. The CDR3 extends over 12 amino acids. In DNA, the CDR3 is TGTGCCAGCAGCCCGGGGGGAAAGGCCCAGTACTTC. Translated: CASSPGGKAQYF.

J is TRBJ2-7 and V is TRBV6-5, with D possibly matching TRBD1 (6 bases). Trimming stripped 0 bases from V and 1 base from J, with 10 bases between. This CDR3 comprises 15 residues. The germline V gene encodes CDR1 MNHEY and CDR2 SVGAGI. The CDR3 nucleotides are TGTGCCAGCAGTTACTCGGCAGGGGATTCCTACGAGCAGTACTTC. It encodes CASSYSAGDSYEQYF.

This chain joins TRBV9 and TRBJ1-2; 7 bases agree with TRBD1. The CDR3 has 15 residues. Germline-derived CDR1 and CDR2 are SGDLS and YYNGEE. V lost 0 bases to trimming and J lost 4 bases; unmatched junction nucleotides: 6. DNA for the CDR3: TGTGCCAGCAGCGTAGGGGGACAGCGCCTCTATGGCTACACCTTC. Its translation: CASSVGGQRLYGYTF.

The rearrangement uses TRBV5-1 and TRBJ1-5; D uncertain. Germline assignment: CDR1 SGHRS and CDR2 YFSETQ. Between the trimmed V and J ends, which lost 0 bases and 5 bases, there was a span of 12 bases. The CDR3 is 15 amino acids. This CDR3 reads CASSLAPDTYQPQHF. CDR3 DNA sequence: TGCGCCAGCAGCTTGGCCCCCGACACATATCAGCCCCAGCATTTT. The entire variable domain, with the rest obtained from reference TRBV5-1 and TRBJ1-5, is as follows: KAGVTQTPRYLIKTRGQQVTLSCSPISGHRSVSWYQQTPGQGLQFLFEYFSETQRNKGNFPGRFSGRQFSNSRSEMNVSTLELGDSALYLCASSLAPDTYQPQHFGDGTRLSIL.

The V call is TRBV20-1, the J call TRBJ1-3, with D possibly matching TRBD1 (5 bases). Germline CDR1 is DFQATT and CDR2 is SNEGSKA (reference sequence). This CDR3 has 14 amino acids. V dropped 3 bases and J dropped 0 bases, with 9 bases sitting between them. CDR3 bases: TGCAGTGCTAGTTTGGGGGTCTCTGGAAACACCATATATTTT. It is translated as CSASLGVSGNTIYF.

The chain is built from TRBV4-1 and TRBJ2-6; 8 bases are a match to TRBD1. CDR3 length: 16 amino acids. With V trimmed by 2 bases and J by 2 bases, 2 bases remained unmatched. CDR1 MGHRA and CDR2 YSYEKL come from the germline V gene. CDR3 sequence (DNA): TGCGCCAGCAGCCAAACGACAGGGGCTGGGGCCAACGTCCTGACTTTC. This translates into CASSQTTGAGANVLTF.

The V gene is TRBV27, the J gene TRBJ2-5; the D is unclear. This CDR3 spans 13 amino acids. V was pared by 4 bases and J by 2 bases, with 8 bases between. CDR1 and CDR2 (germline): MNHEY, SMNVEV (reference sequence). The CDR3 DNA follows: TGTGCCAGCAGTTGGACCATGCAAGAGACCCAGTACTTC. Residues: CASSWTMQETQYF.

CDR3 DNA: TGTGCCAGCAACCCGGGCTTCCCCTACGAGCAGTACTTC. This encodes CASNPGFPYEQYF. The V call is TRBV12-3 or TRBV12-4, the J call TRBJ2-7; the D is unclear. The length of the CDR3 is 13 residues. V gave up 7 bases and J gave up 2 bases, with 12 bases separating them.

This clone was detected once. The junction departs from the called germline gene at one end, perhaps through a read error. J is TRBJ2-7 and V is TRBV5-8; 7 nucleotides align to TRBD2. The CDR3 length is 12 residues. CDR1 is SGHTS and CDR2 is YDEGEE in the germline V gene. The CDR3 is CASSLGGYEQYF. Here the CDR3 DNA reads TGTGCCAGCAGTTTGGGAGGGTACGAGCAGTACTTC.

This chain joins TRBV6-5 and TRBJ1-4; D possibly corresponds to TRBD1 (5 bases). In germline, CDR1 is MNHEY, CDR2 SVGAGI. This CDR3 region has 14 residues. V was cut by 7 bases and J by 3 bases, with 12 bases left in between. In DNA form, the CDR3 reads TGTGCCAGCATCCGCAGGGCCTCTAATGAAAAACTGTTTTTT. It specifies CASIRRASNEKLFF.

CDR3 amino acids: CASSATNFRDRRLFF. The CDR3 region has the DNA TGTGCCAGCAGCGCCACTAACTTCCGGGACAGACGACTGTTTTTT. The gene calls are TRBV7-9 and TRBJ1-4, with TRBD1 matching over 7 bases. Trimming took 5 bases from V and 13 from J; bases not matched to a gene: 16. CDR3 length: 15 residues. The germline gives CDR1 SEHNR, CDR2 FQNEAQ (reference sequence).

J is TRBJ1-1 and V is TRBV7-2; 8 bases align to TRBD1. Germline-derived CDR1 and CDR2 are SGHTA and FQGNSA. Trimming at V came to 5 bases and at J to 3 bases, leaving 2 bases not matched to a gene. The CDR3 runs to 13 residues. CDR3 sequence reads: CASSADRDTEAFF. In DNA, the CDR3 is TGTGCCAGCAGCGCGGACAGGGACACTGAAGCTTTCTTT.

The rearrangement uses TRBV28 and TRBJ1-6, with D uncertain. V dropped 9 bases and J dropped 6 bases, with 12 bases sitting between them. This CDR3 has 13 amino acids. Germline V lookup: CDR1 MDHEN, CDR2 SYDVKM. Here the CDR3 reads CASLEEFNSPLHF. The CDR3 DNA follows: TGTGCCAGTTTGGAGGAATTTAATTCACCCCTCCACTTT.

The chain couples TRBV4-1 to TRBJ1-5, with 7 bases identical to TRBD1. The CDR3 loop spans 16 amino acids. Germline V gene data show CDR1 as MGHRA and CDR2 as YSYEKL. J lost 2 bases, V lost 3 bases, and 7 bases had no gene match. The chain's CDR3 is CASSQPTGTGNQPQHF. For the CDR3, the DNA is TGCGCCAGCAGCCAGCCGACCGGGACAGGCAATCAGCCCCAGCATTTT.

As concerns this clone: Germline is not matched at one junction end, which may reflect a read error. The J gene is TRBJ1-2, the V gene TRBV6-1, with D uncertain. In germline, CDR1 is MNHNS, CDR2 SASEGT. The CDR3 has 15 residues. This CDR3 reads CASTETNRQDYGYTF. The CDR3 DNA follows: TGTGCCAGCACTGAAACGAATCGTCAGGACTATGGCTACACCTTC.

V and J are TRBV6-2 or TRBV6-3 and TRBJ2-5; 8 positions agree with TRBD2. Germline V gene sequence: CDR1 MNHEY, CDR2 SVGEGT. V was pared by 3 bases and J by 1 base, with 13 bases of the junction left unmatched. The length of the CDR3 is 18 residues. CDR3: CASSYGTSFDGRQETQYF. DNA for the CDR3: TGTGCCAGCAGTTATGGGACTAGTTTCGATGGGCGCCAAGAGACCCAGTACTTC.